Each of the 9 T cell receptor beta chains below was sequenced from the same sample in a study of vaccination and CD4 T cells after COVID-19. These TCRs' antigens remain unknown. Treatment denoted: approximately 9-day PBMC culture with coronavirus spike peptide pools or control peptides (ViraFEST assay). The Oncomine TCR Beta short-read assay sequenced DNA from cultured CD4+ T cells. MiXCR, applied by TCRdb to the PCR reads, yields one record per CDR3 protein. Seen here are about 3,800 distinct CDR3 sequences, about 20% observed once, and the top ten hold more than 12%. What was sequenced was CD4+ T cells from blood, cultured in vitro. The receptors derive from a human donor who had recovered from COVID-19.

There are a few counts of this clonotype. V usage is TRBV18 and J usage is TRBJ1-2; weak D call: TRBD1 (6 bases). V was cut by 3 bases and J by 2 bases, with 7 bases left in between. CDR1 is KGHSH and CDR2 is LQKENI in the germline V gene. CDR3 size: 13 residues. For the CDR3, the DNA is TGTGCCAGCTCACCGGGGGCGAACTATGGCTACACCTTC. It yields the protein CASSPGANYGYTF.

This clonotype is medium-sized within its sample. This chain uses TRBV20-1 with TRBJ2-5; D might be TRBD1 (5 bases). The CDR3 length is 15 residues. Germline lookup yields CDR1 DFQATT and CDR2 SNEGSKA (reference sequence). V lost 0 bases and J lost 4, with 15 bases in between. The CDR3 spells CSARDRGRATETQYF. Written as DNA, the CDR3 is TGCAGTGCTAGAGATCGCGGCAGGGCGACAGAGACCCAGTACTTC.

The V call is TRBV2, the J call TRBJ2-4; tentatively, D is TRBD2 (7 bases). CDR1 and CDR2 from the germline V gene are SNHLY and FYNNEI. V lost 6 bases and J lost 4, with 19 bases in between. The CDR3 is 16 amino acids. The CDR3 DNA sequence: TGTGCCAGCAGCCGGGGGGCCCAGGGTTGGAAAAACATTCAGTACTTC. Translating it yields CASSRGAQGWKNIQYF.

This clonotype is classed as medium-sized. The V call is TRBV11-2, the J call TRBJ1-2; no clear D. In germline, CDR1 is SGHAT, CDR2 FQNNGV. Trimming cost V 4 bases and J 4 bases, with 16 bases left between them. The CDR3 loop spans 15 amino acids. This chain's CDR3 is CASSSYLRVSYGYTF. DNA of the CDR3: TGTGCCAGCAGCTCGTATCTCCGGGTCTCCTATGGCTACACCTTC.

The V and J genes are TRBV20-1 and TRBJ1-3, with 9 bases matching TRBD1. Trimming removed 5 bases from V and 2 bases from J; junction bases left unmatched: 7. This CDR3 is built from 15 residues. Per the germline V gene, CDR1 is DFQATT and CDR2 is SNEGSKA (reference sequence). The CDR3 region is CSAESGTGPGNTIYF. In DNA form, the CDR3 reads TGCAGTGCTGAATCCGGGACAGGGCCTGGAAACACCATATATTTT.

The chain combines TRBV18 with TRBJ2-3; D could derive from TRBD1 or TRBD2 (5 bases each). The CDR3 totals 13 residues. Germline CDR1 reads KGHSH; CDR2 reads LQKENI. The V gene lost 6 bases and the J gene lost 5 bases, with 12 bases spanning the gap. CDR3 sequence (DNA): TGTGCCAGCTCCGGGGCGTTAGGAGATACGCAGTATTTT. Its protein product is CASSGALGDTQYF.

This clonotype was counted only a few times. The chain uses TRBV30 and TRBJ1-6; D call uncertain. Trimming took 1 base from V and 15 from J, leaving 16 bases between them. Germline lookup yields CDR1 GTSNPN and CDR2 SVGIG (reference sequence). The CDR3 spans 13 residues. CDR3 nucleotide sequence: TGTGCCTGGAGTGCGGCGGGGAAGAGTGACCTCCACTTT. This sequence encodes CAWSAAGKSDLHF.

By sample share, this clonotype is large. The chain employs TRBV29-1 and TRBJ1-1; weak D call: TRBD1 (5 bases). Germline assignment: CDR1 SQVTM and CDR2 ANQGSEA. The ends were cut back, 4 bases at V and 7 bases at J, with 13 bases in the middle. This CDR3 has 12 amino acids. DNA for the CDR3: TGCAGCGTTGGAGGTTATGGGGGTGAAGCTTTCTTT. Translation: CSVGGYGGEAFF.

This chain connects TRBV10-3 to TRBJ1-2; 7 positions match TRBD1. The CDR3 runs 15 residues. CDR1 and CDR2 from the germline V gene are ENHRY and SYGVKD. Trimming took 4 bases from V and 6 from J; bases not matched to a gene: 11. CDR3 DNA sequence: TGTGCCATCAGTGGCTTCCCCGACAGGGCTCATGGCTACACCTTC. As protein: CAISGFPDRAHGYTF.